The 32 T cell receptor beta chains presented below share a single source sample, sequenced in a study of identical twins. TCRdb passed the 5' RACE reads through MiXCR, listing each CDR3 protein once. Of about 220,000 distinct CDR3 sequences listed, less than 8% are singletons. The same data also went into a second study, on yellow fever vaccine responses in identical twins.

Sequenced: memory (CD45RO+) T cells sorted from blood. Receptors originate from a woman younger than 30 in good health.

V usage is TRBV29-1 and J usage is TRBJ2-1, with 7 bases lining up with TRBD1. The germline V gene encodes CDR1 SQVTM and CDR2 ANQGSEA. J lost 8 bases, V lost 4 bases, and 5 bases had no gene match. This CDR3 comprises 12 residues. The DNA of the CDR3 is TGCAGCGTTGCCAAGGGGGCTTATGAGCAGTTCTTC. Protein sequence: CSVAKGAYEQFF.

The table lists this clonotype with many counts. The CDR3: CSARSGQETQYF. As DNA, the CDR3 is TGCAGTGCTAGGTCCGGACAAGAGACCCAGTACTTC. The V gene is TRBV20-1, the J gene TRBJ2-5, with D unclear. This CDR3 comprises 12 residues. V lost 3 bases and J 2 bases, leaving 7 bases between the germline ends. Germline V gives CDR1 DFQATT, CDR2 SNEGSKA (reference sequence).

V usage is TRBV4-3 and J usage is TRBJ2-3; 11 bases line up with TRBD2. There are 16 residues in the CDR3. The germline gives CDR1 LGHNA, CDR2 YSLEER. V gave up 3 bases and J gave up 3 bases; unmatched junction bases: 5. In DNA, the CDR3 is TGCGCCAGCAGCCAGGACACTAGCGGGAGAACAGATACGCAGTATTTT. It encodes CASSQDTSGRTDTQYF.

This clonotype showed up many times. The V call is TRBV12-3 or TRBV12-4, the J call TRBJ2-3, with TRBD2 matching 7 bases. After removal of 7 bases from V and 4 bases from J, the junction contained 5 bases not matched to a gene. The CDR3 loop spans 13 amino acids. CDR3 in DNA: TGTGCCAGCAACCGCGGGGGAGCAGATACGCAGTATTTT. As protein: CASNRGGADTQYF.

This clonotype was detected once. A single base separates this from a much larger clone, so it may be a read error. DNA for the CDR3: TGTGCCACCAGCAAGAACAGGGGATACGGGGAGTGCTTC. It is translated as CATSKNRGYGECF. The genes are TRBV15 and TRBJ2-7; 7 nucleotides agree with TRBD1. Looked up from germline, CDR1 is LNHNV and CDR2 is YYDKDF (reference sequence). The CDR3 length is 13 residues.

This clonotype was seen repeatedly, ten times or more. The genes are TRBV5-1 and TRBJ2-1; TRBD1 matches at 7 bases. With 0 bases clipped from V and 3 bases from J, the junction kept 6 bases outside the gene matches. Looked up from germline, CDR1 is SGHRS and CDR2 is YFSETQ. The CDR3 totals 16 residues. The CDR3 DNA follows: TGCGCCAGCAGCTTGGTTAGGGACAGAGTCTACAATGAGCAGTTCTTC. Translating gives CASSLVRDRVYNEQFF.

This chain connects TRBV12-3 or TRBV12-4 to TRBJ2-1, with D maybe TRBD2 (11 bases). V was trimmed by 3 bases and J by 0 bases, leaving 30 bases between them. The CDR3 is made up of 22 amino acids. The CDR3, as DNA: TGTGCCAGCAGTTTGATGGCGACAGGGGGCCTAGCGGGGGGTTACTCCTACAATGAGCAGTTCTTC. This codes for CASSLMATGGLAGGYSYNEQFF.

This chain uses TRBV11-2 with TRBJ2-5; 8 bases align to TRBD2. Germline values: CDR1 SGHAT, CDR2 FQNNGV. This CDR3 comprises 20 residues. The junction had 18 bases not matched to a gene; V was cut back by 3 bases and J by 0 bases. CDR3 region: CASSFFRDPEKRGNQETQYF. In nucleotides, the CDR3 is TGTGCCAGCAGCTTTTTCCGAGACCCCGAAAAGCGGGGGAACCAAGAGACCCAGTACTTC.

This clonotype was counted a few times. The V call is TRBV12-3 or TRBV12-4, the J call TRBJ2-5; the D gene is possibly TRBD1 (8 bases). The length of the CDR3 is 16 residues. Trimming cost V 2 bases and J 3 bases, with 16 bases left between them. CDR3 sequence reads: CASSLPHRGGEETQYF. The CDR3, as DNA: TGTGCCAGCAGTTTACCCCACAGGGGGGGGGAAGAGACCCAGTACTTC.

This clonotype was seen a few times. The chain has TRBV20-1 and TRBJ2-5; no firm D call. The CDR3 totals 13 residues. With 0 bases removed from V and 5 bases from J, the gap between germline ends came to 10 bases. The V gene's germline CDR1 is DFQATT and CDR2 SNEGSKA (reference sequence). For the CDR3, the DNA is TGCAGTGCTAGAGATTCGGGTCTGGAGACCCAGTACTTC. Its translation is CSARDSGLETQYF.

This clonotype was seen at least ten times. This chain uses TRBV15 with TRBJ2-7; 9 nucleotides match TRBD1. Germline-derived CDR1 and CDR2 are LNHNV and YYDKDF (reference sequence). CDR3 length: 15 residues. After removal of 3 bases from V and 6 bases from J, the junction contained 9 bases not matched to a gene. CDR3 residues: CATSSTGTGTSEQYF. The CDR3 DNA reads TGTGCCACCAGCAGCACCGGGACAGGGACATCCGAGCAGTACTTC.

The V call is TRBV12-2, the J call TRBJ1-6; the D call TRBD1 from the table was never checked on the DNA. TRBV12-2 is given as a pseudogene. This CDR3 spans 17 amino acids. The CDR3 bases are TGTGCAAGTCGCTTCACACACAGGCAGGGTGGTAATTCACCCCTCCACTTT. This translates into CASRFTHRQGGNSPLHF.

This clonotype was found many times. Here the CDR3 DNA reads TGTGCCAGCGGAACCTACGAGCAGTACTTC. As protein: CASGTYEQYF. This chain uses TRBV7-9 with TRBJ2-7, with no clear D. In germline, CDR1 is SEHNR, CDR2 FQNEAQ (reference sequence). Trimming removed 8 bases from V and 2 bases from J, with 4 bases in between. The CDR3 is 10 amino acids.

CDR3: CSVERTLRTDTQYF. The CDR3 DNA reads as TGCAGCGTTGAAAGGACACTCCGCACAGATACGCAGTATTTT. V gene TRBV29-1 combines with J gene TRBJ2-3; D may be TRBD1 (5 bases). CDR1 and CDR2 (germline): SQVTM, ANQGSEA. The CDR3 runs 14 residues. Trimming took 2 bases from V and 1 from J, leaving 10 bases between them.

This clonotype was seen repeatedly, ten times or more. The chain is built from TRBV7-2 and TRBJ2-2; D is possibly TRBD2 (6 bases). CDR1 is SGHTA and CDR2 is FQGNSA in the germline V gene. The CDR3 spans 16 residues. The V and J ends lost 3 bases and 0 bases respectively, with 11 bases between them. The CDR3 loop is CASSFGAGSNTGELFF. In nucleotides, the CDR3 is TGTGCCAGCAGCTTTGGGGCGGGGTCGAACACCGGGGAGCTGTTTTTT.

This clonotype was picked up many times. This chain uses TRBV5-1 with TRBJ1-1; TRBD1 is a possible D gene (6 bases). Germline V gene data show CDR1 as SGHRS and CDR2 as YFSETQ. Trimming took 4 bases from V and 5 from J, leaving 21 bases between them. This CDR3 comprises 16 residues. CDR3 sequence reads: CASSLDDLIGGTEAFF. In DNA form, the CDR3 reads TGCGCCAGCAGCCTTGACGACCTTATAGGGGGGACTGAAGCTTTCTTT.

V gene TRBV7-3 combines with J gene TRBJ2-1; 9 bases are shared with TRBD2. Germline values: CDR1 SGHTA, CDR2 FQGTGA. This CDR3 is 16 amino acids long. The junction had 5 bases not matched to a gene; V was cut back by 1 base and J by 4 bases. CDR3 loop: CASSLKGSGGYNEQFF. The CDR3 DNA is TGTGCCAGCAGCTTAAAAGGTAGCGGGGGATACAATGAGCAGTTCTTC.

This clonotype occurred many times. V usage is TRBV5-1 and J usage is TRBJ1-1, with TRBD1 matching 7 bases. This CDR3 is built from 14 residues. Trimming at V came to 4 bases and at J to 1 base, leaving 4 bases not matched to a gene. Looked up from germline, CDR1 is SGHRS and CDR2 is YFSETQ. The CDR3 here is CASSPGQRNTEAFF. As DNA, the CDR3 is TGCGCCAGCAGCCCGGGACAGAGGAACACTGAAGCTTTCTTT.

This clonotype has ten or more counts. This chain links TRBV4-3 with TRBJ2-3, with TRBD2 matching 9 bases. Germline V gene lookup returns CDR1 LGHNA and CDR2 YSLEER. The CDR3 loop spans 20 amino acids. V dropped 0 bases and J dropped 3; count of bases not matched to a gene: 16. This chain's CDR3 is CASSQDSLAGSIVWTDTQYF. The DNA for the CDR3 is TGCGCCAGCAGCCAAGATAGCCTAGCGGGGAGTATTGTATGGACAGATACGCAGTATTTT.

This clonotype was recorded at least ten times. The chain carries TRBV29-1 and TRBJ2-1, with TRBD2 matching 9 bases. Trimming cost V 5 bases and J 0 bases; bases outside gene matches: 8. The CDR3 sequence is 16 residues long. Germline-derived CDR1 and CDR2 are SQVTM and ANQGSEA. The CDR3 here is CSVWGNSGSSYNEQFF. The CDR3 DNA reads TGCAGCGTTTGGGGTAATAGCGGGAGCTCCTACAATGAGCAGTTCTTC.

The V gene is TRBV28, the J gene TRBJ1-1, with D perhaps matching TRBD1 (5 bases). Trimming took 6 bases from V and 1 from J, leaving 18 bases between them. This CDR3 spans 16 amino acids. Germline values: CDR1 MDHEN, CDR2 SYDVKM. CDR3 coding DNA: TGTGCCAGCAGGCCCGGGGCGACAGCCTCGAACACTGAAGCTTTCTTT. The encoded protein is CASRPGATASNTEAFF.

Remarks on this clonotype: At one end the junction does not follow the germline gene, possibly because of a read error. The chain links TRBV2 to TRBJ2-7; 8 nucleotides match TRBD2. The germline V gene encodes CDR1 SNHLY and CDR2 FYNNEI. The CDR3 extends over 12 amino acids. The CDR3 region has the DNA TGTGCCAGCAACGCGGCCGGCGGGACTAGTATCTTC. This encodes CASNAAGGTSIF.

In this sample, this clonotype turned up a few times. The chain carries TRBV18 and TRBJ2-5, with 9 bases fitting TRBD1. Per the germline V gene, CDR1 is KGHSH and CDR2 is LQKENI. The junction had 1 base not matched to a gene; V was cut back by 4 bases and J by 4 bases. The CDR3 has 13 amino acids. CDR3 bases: TGTGCCAGCTCACTACAGGGGGCAGAGACCCAGTACTTC. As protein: CASSLQGAETQYF.

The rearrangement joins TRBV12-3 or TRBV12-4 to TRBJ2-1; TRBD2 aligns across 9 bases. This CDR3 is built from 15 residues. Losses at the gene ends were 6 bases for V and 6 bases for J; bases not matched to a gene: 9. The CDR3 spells CASSSRGGRINEQFF. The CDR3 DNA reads TGTGCCAGCAGCTCGCGGGGGGGCAGGATCAATGAGCAGTTCTTC.

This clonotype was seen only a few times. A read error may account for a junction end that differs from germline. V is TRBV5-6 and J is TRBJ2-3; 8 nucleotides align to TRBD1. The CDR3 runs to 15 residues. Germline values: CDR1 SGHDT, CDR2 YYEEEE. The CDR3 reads CAISSGTGRGDTQYF. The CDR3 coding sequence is TGTGCCATCAGCTCCGGGACAGGCCGAGGAGATACGCAGTATTTT.

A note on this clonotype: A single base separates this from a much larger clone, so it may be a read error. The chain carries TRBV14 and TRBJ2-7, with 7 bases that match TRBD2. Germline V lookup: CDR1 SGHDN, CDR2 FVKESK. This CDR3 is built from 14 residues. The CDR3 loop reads CARSQREGRDEQYF. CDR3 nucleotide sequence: TGTGCCAGAAGCCAAAGGGAGGGAAGGGATGAGCAGTACTTC.

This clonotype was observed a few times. CDR3 nucleotides: TGTGCCAGCAGCCCCATTTCAGTGACTAGCCAAGAGCAGTACTTC. Its protein is CASSPISVTSQEQYF. V and J are TRBV7-9 and TRBJ2-7; 7 nucleotides agree with TRBD2. Germline lookup yields CDR1 SEHNR and CDR2 FQNEAQ (reference sequence). Trimming removed 5 bases from V and 7 bases from J; junction bases left unmatched: 14. This CDR3 contains 15 residues.

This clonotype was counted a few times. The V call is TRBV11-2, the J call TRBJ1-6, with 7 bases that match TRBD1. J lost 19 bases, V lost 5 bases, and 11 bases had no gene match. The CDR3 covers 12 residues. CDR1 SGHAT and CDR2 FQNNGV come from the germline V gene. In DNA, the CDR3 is TGTGCCAGCAGCCAAGGGACAGCCGTAGTTCACTTT. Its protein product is CASSQGTAVVHF.

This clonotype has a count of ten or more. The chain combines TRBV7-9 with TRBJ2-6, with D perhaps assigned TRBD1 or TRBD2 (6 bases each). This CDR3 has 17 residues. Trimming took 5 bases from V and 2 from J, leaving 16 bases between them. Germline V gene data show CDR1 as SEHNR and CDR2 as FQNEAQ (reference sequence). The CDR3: CASSPKGGGTGANVLTF. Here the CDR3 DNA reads TGTGCCAGCAGCCCCAAAGGAGGGGGGACTGGGGCCAACGTCCTGACTTTC. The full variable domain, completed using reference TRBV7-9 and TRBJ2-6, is DTGVSQNPRHKITKRGQNVTFRCDPISEHNRLYWYRQTLGQGPEFLTYFQNEAQLEKSRLLSDRFSAERPKGSFSTLEIQRTEQGDSAMYLCASSPKGGGTGANVLTFGAGSRLTVL.

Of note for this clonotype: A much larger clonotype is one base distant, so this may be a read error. CDR3 bases: TGTGCCAGCAGACCCGGGACTAGCGCCGCCTACAAGCAGTACTTC. Translating it yields CASRPGTSAAYKQYF. The V and J genes are TRBV2 and TRBJ2-7, with 10 positions matching TRBD2. There are 15 residues in the CDR3. Looked up from germline, CDR1 is SNHLY and CDR2 is FYNNEI.

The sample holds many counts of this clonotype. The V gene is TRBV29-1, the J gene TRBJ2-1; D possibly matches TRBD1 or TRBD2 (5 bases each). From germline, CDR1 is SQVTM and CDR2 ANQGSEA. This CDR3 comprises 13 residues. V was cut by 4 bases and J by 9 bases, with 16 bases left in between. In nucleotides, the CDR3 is TGCAGCGTTGTGTATGGGGGTAGCGCTGAGCAGTTCTTC. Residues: CSVVYGGSAEQFF.

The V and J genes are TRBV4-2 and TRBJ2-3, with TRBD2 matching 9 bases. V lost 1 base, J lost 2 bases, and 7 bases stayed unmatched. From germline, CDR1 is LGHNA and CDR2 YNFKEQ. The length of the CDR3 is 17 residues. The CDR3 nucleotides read TGTGCCAGCAGCCAAGTGGGCGGGAGGGGACTCACAGATACGCAGTATTTT. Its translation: CASSQVGGRGLTDTQYF.